In this sample, the clone carrying this T cell receptor beta chain turned up many times. As yet, its antigen is unknown. One heparinised draw of blood, averaging about 116 mL, came from each donor. Each of the CD4+ naive, central memory, regulatory and stem cell-like memory populations was sorted via CD45RO/CCR7/CD25/CD127/CD95/CD27. This sample is part of a study of beta chain features in type 1 diabetes. Whole-study context: All samples yielded 85 million to 130 million examined sorted cells. Broader study findings: In all four CD4+ subsets, TCRB CDR3 length was significantly, moderately reduced in type 1 diabetes.

In germline, CDR1 is SQVTM, CDR2 ANQGSEA. The length of the CDR3 is 11 residues. Deletions cut 1 base from V and 7 bases from J, with 8 bases between. The isolated RNA, all of it, was reverse transcribed, so expressed TCRB transcripts were what got sequenced. The assay was immunoSEQ multiplex PCR, and TCRdb's table has in-frame clones only and misses some. The sample has roughly 250,000 clones; 7.5% to 10% are singletons. The sample taken for sequencing was naive CD4+ T cells from blood. This chain links TRBV29-1 with TRBJ2-7; possible D gene TRBD1, 6 bases. The sequence was obtained from a woman younger than 35 in good health. The CDR3 DNA follows: TGCAGCGTTGAAGCAGGGGAAGAGCAGTACTTC. Amino acid sequence: CSVEAGEEQYF.